These 10 T cell receptor beta chains originate from one sample sequenced in a study of a mutant IDH1 vaccine in newly diagnosed glioma. This sample's time point: baseline, week 1 (first vaccination visit). Noted treatment: pre-vaccination baseline after standard-of-care therapy. TCRdb's copy holds only in-frame clones and misses some; the assay was immunoSEQ multiplex PCR. Among roughly 99,000 clones listed, roughly 90% were seen once. Sequences were derived from PBMCs, sampled from a glioma patient treated with radiotherapy, temozolomide or both. These receptors were taken from a woman between 50 and 59 years old with glioma.

The CDR3 region is CASSPTGDTQYF. In DNA form, the CDR3 reads TGTGCCAGCAGCCCCACTGGGGATACGCAGTATTTT. The V call is TRBV7-3, the J call TRBJ2-3; D is ambiguous. V was clipped by 5 bases and J by 6 bases, with 9 bases between them. CDR1 is SGHTA, CDR2 FQGTGA, per germline. The CDR3 contains 12 residues.

The V call is TRBV11-2, the J call TRBJ1-1; 7 nucleotides agree with TRBD1. The J segment lost 3 bases and the V segment lost 5 bases, leaving 3 bases of the junction unmatched. The V gene's germline CDR1 is SGHAT and CDR2 FQNNGV. The CDR3 sequence is 13 residues long. The CDR3 DNA is TGTGCCAGCAGCAGACAGGGTTACACTGAAGCTTTCTTT. Translation: CASSRQGYTEAFF.

The V and J genes are TRBV5-1 and TRBJ1-1, with 8 positions matching TRBD1. CDR1 is SGHRS and CDR2 is YFSETQ in the germline V gene. The CDR3 has 12 amino acids. V shed 0 bases, J shed 11 bases, and the junction held 3 bases outside the gene matches. CDR3 bases: TGCGCCAGCAGCTTGGCACAGGGGGTGGCTTTCTTT. Protein sequence: CASSLAQGVAFF.

This sequence joins TRBV28 and TRBJ2-7; 9 bases align to TRBD2. V dropped 3 bases and J dropped 1; count of bases not matched to a gene: 4. Germline CDR1 MDHEN, CDR2 SYDVKM. This CDR3 is built from 15 residues. CDR3 nucleotide sequence: TGTGCCAGCAGTTTCAAAGCGGGAGGATCCTACGAGCAGTACTTC. Its translation: CASSFKAGGSYEQYF.

The chain combines TRBV7-9 with TRBJ2-7; D perhaps matches TRBD2 (6 bases). The CDR3 runs 15 residues. Germline V CDR1 and CDR2: SEHNR, FQNEAQ (reference sequence). V was clipped by 5 bases and J by 0 bases, with 14 bases between them. In DNA, the CDR3 is TGTGCCAGCAGCATGCTAGCGAGGCCCTCCTACGAGCAGTACTTC. Protein sequence: CASSMLARPSYEQYF.

The rearrangement links TRBV5-6 to TRBJ2-2; no clear D. This CDR3 is 15 amino acids long. CDR1 is SGHDT, CDR2 YYEEEE, per germline. Trimming removed 0 bases from V and 1 base from J, with 7 bases in between. The CDR3 is CASSLGPGNTGELFF. DNA for the CDR3: TGTGCCAGCAGCTTGGGACCCGGGAACACCGGGGAGCTGTTTTTT.

The V call is TRBV19, the J call TRBJ2-2, with 14 bases matching TRBD2. The length of the CDR3 is 16 residues. V lost 6 bases and J lost 7; bases outside the gene matches: 7. Germline lookup yields CDR1 LNHDA and CDR2 SQIVND (reference sequence). Here the CDR3 DNA reads TGTGCCAGTAGCCCCGGGACTAGCGGGAGTATCGGGGAGCTGTTTTTT. Protein sequence: CASSPGTSGSIGELFF.

The rearrangement links TRBV19 to TRBJ1-5; possible D gene TRBD1, 5 bases. V was shortened by 5 bases and J by 7 bases, with 15 bases between the two germline ends. The CDR3 has 14 amino acids. CDR1 and CDR2 from the germline V gene are LNHDA and SQIVND (reference sequence). The CDR3 sequence is CASSGQGPRQPQHF. Written as DNA, the CDR3 is TGTGCCAGTAGTGGTCAGGGACCGCGACAGCCCCAGCATTTT.

The rearrangement uses TRBV30 and TRBJ1-1; D unclear. Deletions cut 5 bases from V and 5 bases from J, with 12 bases between. Germline V CDR1 and CDR2: GTSNPN, SVGIG (reference sequence). The CDR3 runs 12 residues. This CDR3 is CAWAPKWTEAFF. CDR3 nucleotides: TGTGCCTGGGCTCCAAAGTGGACTGAAGCTTTCTTT.

The chain has TRBV2 and TRBJ1-5; tentative D call: TRBD1 (5 bases). CDR3 size: 13 residues. V was cut by 8 bases and J by 3 bases, with 11 bases left in between. Germline V lookup: CDR1 SNHLY, CDR2 FYNNEI. The CDR3 here is CASGAGSNQPQHF. The CDR3 region has the DNA TGTGCCAGCGGGGCGGGTTCCAATCAGCCCCAGCATTTT.